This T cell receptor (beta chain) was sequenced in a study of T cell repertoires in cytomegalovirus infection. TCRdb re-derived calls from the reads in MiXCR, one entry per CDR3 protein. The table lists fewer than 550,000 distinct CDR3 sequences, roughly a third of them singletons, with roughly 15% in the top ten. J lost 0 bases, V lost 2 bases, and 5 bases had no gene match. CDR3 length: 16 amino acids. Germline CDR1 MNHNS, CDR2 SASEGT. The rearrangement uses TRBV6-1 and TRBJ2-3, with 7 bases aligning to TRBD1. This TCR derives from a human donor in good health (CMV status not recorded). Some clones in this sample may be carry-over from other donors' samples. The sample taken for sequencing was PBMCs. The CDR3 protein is CASSEWLQGSTDTQYF. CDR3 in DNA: TGTGCCAGCAGTGAATGGTTACAGGGGAGCACAGATACGCAGTATTTT.